This TCR beta chain was sequenced in a study of blood T cell repertoires in COVID-19. This CDR3 comprises 13 residues. The germline CDR1 and CDR2 sequences are LNHNV and YYDKDF (reference sequence). Trimming took 4 bases from V and 2 from J, leaving 8 bases between them. Assay: immunoSEQ multiplex PCR; the TCRdb copy retains only in-frame clones and omits some. The sample lists some 83,000 clones, about four fifths seen once, with 44% in the top ten. What was sequenced was peripheral blood. The chain employs TRBV15 and TRBJ1-2; D remains unclear. The origin of this receptor is a man older than 75 with acute or convalescent COVID-19. The CDR3 nucleotides read TGTGCCACCAGCATCGGAGGGAACTATGGCTACACCTTC. This codes for CATSIGGNYGYTF.